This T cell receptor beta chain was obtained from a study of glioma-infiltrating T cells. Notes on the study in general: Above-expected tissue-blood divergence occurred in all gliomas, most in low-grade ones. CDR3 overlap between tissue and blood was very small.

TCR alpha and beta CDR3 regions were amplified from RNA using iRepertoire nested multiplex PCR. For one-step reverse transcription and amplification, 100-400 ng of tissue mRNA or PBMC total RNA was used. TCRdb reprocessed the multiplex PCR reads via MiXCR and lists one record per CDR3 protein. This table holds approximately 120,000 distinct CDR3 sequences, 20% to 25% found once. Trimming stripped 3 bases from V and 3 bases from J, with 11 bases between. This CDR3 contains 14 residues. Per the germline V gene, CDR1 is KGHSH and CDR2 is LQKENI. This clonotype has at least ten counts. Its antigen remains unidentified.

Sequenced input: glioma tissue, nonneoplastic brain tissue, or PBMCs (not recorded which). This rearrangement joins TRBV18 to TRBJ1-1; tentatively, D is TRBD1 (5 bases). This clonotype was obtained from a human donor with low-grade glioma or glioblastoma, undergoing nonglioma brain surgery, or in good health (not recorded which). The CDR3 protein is CASSPGDLDTEAFF. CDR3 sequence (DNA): TGTGCCAGCTCACCGGGGGACCTTGACACTGAAGCTTTCTTT.